The present TCR beta chain was sequenced within a study of neoadjuvant nivolumab and ipilimumab in lung cancer. Produced via immunoSEQ multiplex PCR; TCRdb's table is partial and in-frame only. This table has some 37,000 clones, about 91% appearing once. Germline CDR1 SGHTA, CDR2 FQGTGA. V shed 5 bases, J shed 2 bases, and the junction held 5 bases outside the gene matches. There are 15 residues in the CDR3. This TCR was recovered from an adult with non-small cell lung cancer. This sample comprised peripheral blood, obtained before neoadjuvant nivolumab, alone or with ipilimumab. The chain employs TRBV7-3 and TRBJ2-7; 11 bases match TRBD2. DNA of the CDR3: TGTGCCAGCAGCGTATCTAGCGGGAGGACCTACGAGCAGTACTTC. Its protein is CASSVSSGRTYEQYF.